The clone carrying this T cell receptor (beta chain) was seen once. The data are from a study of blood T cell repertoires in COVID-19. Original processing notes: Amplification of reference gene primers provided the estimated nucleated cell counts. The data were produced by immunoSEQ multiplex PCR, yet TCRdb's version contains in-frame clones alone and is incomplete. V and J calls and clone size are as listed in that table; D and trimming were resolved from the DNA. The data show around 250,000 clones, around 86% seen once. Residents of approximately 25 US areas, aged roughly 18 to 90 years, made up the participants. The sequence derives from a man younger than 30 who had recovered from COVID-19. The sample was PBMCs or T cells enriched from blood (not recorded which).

CDR3 DNA sequence: TGTGCCAGCAGCGTCGGGACAGCTAATCAGCCCCAGCATTTT. This sequence encodes CASSVGTANQPQHF. V and J are TRBV9 and TRBJ1-5; TRBD1 matches 7 bases. Germline V gene sequence: CDR1 SGDLS, CDR2 YYNGEE. The CDR3 has 14 amino acids. V gave up 2 bases and J gave up 4 bases; unmatched junction bases: 3.